The 10 T cell receptor beta chains below were found in one sample sequenced in a study of shared clonotypes between healthy human individuals. Clones were sequenced by immunoSEQ multiplex PCR, and TCRdb holds only the in-frame ones, with some missing. The sample lists some 2.1 million clones, around 95% occurring once. The source material was naive CD4+ T cells sorted from blood. Subset in this sample: CD45RA+ positively selected. Receptors originate from a man aged 18 to 30 in good health.

A note on this clone: Distinct nucleotide sequences in the sample also encode this CDR3. The rearrangement uses TRBV6-5 and TRBJ2-1, with TRBD1 matching over 7 bases. Germline assignment: CDR1 MNHEY and CDR2 SVGAGI. V was pared by 6 bases and J by 3 bases, with 2 bases of the junction left unmatched. The CDR3 length is 13 residues. The CDR3 region is CASRRQGYNEQFF. DNA for the CDR3: TGTGCCAGCAGGCGACAGGGCTACAATGAGCAGTTCTTC.

For this clone: Other DNA sequences in the same sample also yield this CDR3. The chain joins TRBV2 to TRBJ2-7; D not certain. CDR1 and CDR2 (germline): SNHLY, FYNNEI. This CDR3 has 11 amino acids. With 4 bases removed from V and 5 bases from J, the gap between germline ends came to 6 bases. The CDR3 loop reads CASSATNEQYF. The DNA for the CDR3 is TGTGCCAGCAGTGCTACTAACGAGCAGTACTTC.

This chain connects TRBV6-6 to TRBJ1-6, with D possibly matching TRBD1 (6 bases). The ends were cut back, 6 bases at V and 8 bases at J, with 17 bases in the middle. Germline CDR1 reads MNHNY; CDR2 reads SVGAGI (reference sequence). The CDR3 spans 15 residues. The CDR3 is CASRAFRGGDSPLHF. The CDR3 DNA sequence: TGTGCCAGCAGGGCCTTCAGGGGAGGTGATTCACCCCTCCACTTT.

This clone was counted once. This chain connects TRBV7-9 to TRBJ2-3; 10 nucleotides line up with TRBD1. Per germline, CDR1 SEHNR and CDR2 FQNEAQ (reference sequence). The CDR3 runs to 16 residues. The J segment lost 4 bases and the V segment lost 4 bases, leaving 8 bases of the junction unmatched. The CDR3 region has the DNA TGTGCCAGCAGCTCTCCCGGGACAGGGGATTCAGATACGCAGTATTTT. This encodes CASSSPGTGDSDTQYF.

In nucleotides, the CDR3 is TGCGCCAGCAGTGTCGGGGGAATAGGGAACACTGAAGCTTTCTTT. Encoded protein: CASSVGGIGNTEAFF. The chain uses TRBV10-1 and TRBJ1-1; possibly TRBD1 for D (5 bases). This CDR3 is built from 15 residues. The germline gives CDR1 WNHNN, CDR2 SYGVQD (reference sequence). Trimming cost V 4 bases and J 1 base, with 13 bases left between them.

The gene calls are TRBV28 and TRBJ1-2; a weak D match, TRBD1 (5 bases). Trimming left V 4 bases short and J 3 bases short, with 21 bases between. The CDR3 totals 17 residues. CDR1 and CDR2 from the germline V gene are MDHEN and SYDVKM. CDR3 region: CASSSPAAGMTDYGYTF. The CDR3 coding sequence is TGTGCCAGCAGTTCCCCCGCGGCAGGGATGACCGACTATGGCTACACCTTC.

Only one count was recorded for this clone. This chain uses TRBV6-6 with TRBJ2-2; TRBD2 matches 7 bases. V dropped 10 bases and J dropped 0; count of bases not matched to a gene: 8. The V gene's germline CDR1 is MNHNY and CDR2 SVGAGI (reference sequence). The CDR3 runs to 15 residues. DNA for the CDR3: TGTGCCATCCCAACTAGCGCCTCGAACACCGGGGAGCTGTTTTTT. Translating it yields CAIPTSASNTGELFF.

The rearrangement uses TRBV6-5 and TRBJ2-7; 12 bases align to TRBD2. Germline V gene data show CDR1 as MNHEY and CDR2 as SVGAGI. The trim removed 6 bases at V and 2 bases at J, leaving 5 bases unmatched. The CDR3 spans 15 residues. The chain's CDR3 is CASSSTSGGTYEQYF. CDR3 bases: TGTGCCAGCAGCTCTACTAGCGGGGGGACCTACGAGCAGTACTTC.

Points on this clone: Distinct nucleotide sequences in the sample also encode this CDR3. The chain uses TRBV2 and TRBJ2-2, with 11 bases matching TRBD2. The trim removed 8 bases at V and 2 bases at J, leaving 1 base unmatched. The germline V gene encodes CDR1 SNHLY and CDR2 FYNNEI. This CDR3 has 14 residues. The CDR3 here is CASRLAGNTGELFF. For the CDR3, the DNA is TGTGCCAGCCGACTAGCGGGAAACACCGGGGAGCTGTTTTTT.

The chain has TRBV7-6 and TRBJ1-3, with D maybe TRBD1 (5 bases). This CDR3 comprises 15 residues. V was shortened by 3 bases and J by 2 bases, with 11 bases between the two germline ends. Germline values: CDR1 SGHVS, CDR2 FNYEAQ. CDR3 nucleotide sequence: TGTGCCAGCAGCTTGCCTGGGACGGCTGGAAACACCATATATTTT. It translates to CASSLPGTAGNTIYF.